These T cell receptor beta chains were read from a single sample in a study of blood T cells in healthy people across ages. TCRdb independently ran MiXCR on the 5' RACE reads; one entry per CDR3 protein. Of roughly 1,100,000 distinct CDR3 sequences detected, approximately 25% appear once; the ten largest clones hold about 0.69%. The data were also submitted as part of a second study, on T cells of mothers and their children.

Sequenced input: blood. The receptor set was obtained from a girl aged 2-15 years in good health. Each CDR3 is given with its conserved first and last residue. Fields, in order: clone size, D gene, J gene, V gene, CDR3 protein, CDR3 DNA. The D gene is left open where the match is weak. Clone size, where shown, is once, few, many, or a class for clones that have expanded.

clone size: -; D gene: -; J gene: TRBJ2-1; V gene: TRBV28; CDR3 protein: CASSASMGNEQFF; CDR3 DNA: TGTGCCAGCAGTGCGTCGATGGGCAATGAGCAGTTCTTC
clone size: -; D gene: TRBD2; J gene: TRBJ2-5; V gene: TRBV7-2; CDR3 protein: CASSGSGLSKETQYF; CDR3 DNA: TGTGCCAGCAGCGGATCGGGACTATCAAAAGAGACCCAGTACTTC
clone size: few; D gene: TRBD2; J gene: TRBJ2-5; V gene: TRBV2; CDR3 protein: CASGILAVQETQYF; CDR3 DNA: TGTGCCAGCGGAATACTAGCGGTCCAAGAGACCCAGTACTTC
clone size: -; D gene: TRBD1; J gene: TRBJ2-2; V gene: TRBV7-2; CDR3 protein: CASSSGTANTGELFF; CDR3 DNA: TGTGCCAGCAGCTCCGGGACAGCGAACACCGGGGAGCTGTTTTTT
clone size: -; D gene: -; J gene: TRBJ2-7; V gene: TRBV5-1; CDR3 protein: CASSPKSGIYEQYF; CDR3 DNA: TGCGCCAGCAGCCCTAAAAGTGGGATCTACGAGCAGTACTTC
clone size: -; D gene: -; J gene: TRBJ1-1; V gene: TRBV21-1; CDR3 protein: CASRREGFNTEAFF; CDR3 DNA: TGTGCCAGCCGCCGGGAAGGGTTCAACACTGAAGCTTTCTTT
clone size: few; D gene: TRBD1; J gene: TRBJ1-1; V gene: TRBV29-1; CDR3 protein: CSVEGTFRGPSAFF; CDR3 DNA: TGCAGCGTTGAAGGTACCTTCAGGGGGCCATCAGCTTTCTTT
clone size: -; D gene: TRBD2; J gene: TRBJ2-3; V gene: TRBV12-3/TRBV12-4; CDR3 protein: CATARTGGESDTQYF; CDR3 DNA: TGTGCCACCGCGCGGACGGGAGGAGAATCAGATACGCAGTATTTT
clone size: -; D gene: -; J gene: TRBJ2-7; V gene: TRBV20-1; CDR3 protein: CSARDSLSYEQYF; CDR3 DNA: TGCAGTGCGAGAGATTCTCTTTCCTACGAGCAGTACTTC
clone size: -; D gene: -; J gene: TRBJ2-3; V gene: TRBV29-1; CDR3 protein: CSVDGGDLDTQYF; CDR3 DNA: TGCAGCGTCGATGGGGGAGACTTAGATACGCAGTATTTT
clone size: few; D gene: -; J gene: TRBJ2-2; V gene: TRBV29-1; CDR3 protein: CSVGAEGLTNTGELFF; CDR3 DNA: TGCAGCGTTGGGGCTGAAGGCCTGACGAACACCGGGGAGCTGTTTTTT
clone size: -; D gene: TRBD2; J gene: TRBJ2-7; V gene: TRBV9; CDR3 protein: CASSVETSSGEQYF; CDR3 DNA: TGTGCCAGCAGCGTAGAGACTAGCTCGGGGGAGCAGTACTTC
clone size: -; D gene: -; J gene: TRBJ2-1; V gene: TRBV6-6; CDR3 protein: CASKSSGVNNEQFF; CDR3 DNA: TGTGCCAGCAAGTCATCCGGGGTTAACAATGAGCAGTTCTTC
clone size: -; D gene: -; J gene: TRBJ2-5; V gene: TRBV10-3; CDR3 protein: CAISGINDGQYF; CDR3 DNA: TGTGCCATCAGTGGGATAAACGACGGGCAGTACTTC
clone size: -; D gene: TRBD2; J gene: TRBJ2-1; V gene: TRBV2; CDR3 protein: CASSERLAGVRNEQFF; CDR3 DNA: TGTGCCAGCAGTGAAAGGCTAGCGGGAGTAAGGAATGAGCAGTTCTTC
clone size: -; D gene: TRBD2; J gene: TRBJ2-1; V gene: TRBV28; CDR3 protein: CASSLLAGGRGEQFF; CDR3 DNA: TGTGCCAGCAGTTTATTAGCGGGAGGGCGTGGCGAGCAGTTCTTC
clone size: few; D gene: -; J gene: TRBJ1-1; V gene: TRBV5-1; CDR3 protein: CASSDYGPRNTEAFF; CDR3 DNA: TGCGCCAGCAGCGATTACGGACCGAGGAACACTGAAGCTTTCTTT
clone size: -; D gene: -; J gene: TRBJ2-7; V gene: TRBV4-2; CDR3 protein: CASSQEDTESSYEQYF; CDR3 DNA: TGTGCCAGCAGCCAAGAAGACACAGAGAGCTCCTACGAGCAGTACTTC
clone size: few; D gene: TRBD2; J gene: TRBJ2-7; V gene: TRBV20-1; CDR3 protein: CSAAGGLGEQYF; CDR3 DNA: TGCAGTGCGGCGGGAGGGCTCGGCGAGCAGTACTTC
clone size: -; D gene: TRBD1; J gene: TRBJ2-7; V gene: TRBV7-7; CDR3 protein: CASSWDSNSYEQYF; CDR3 DNA: TGTGCTAGCAGCTGGGACAGTAATTCTTACGAGCAGTACTTC
clone size: -; D gene: -; J gene: TRBJ2-5; V gene: TRBV7-3; CDR3 protein: CASSPGRVFEETQYF; CDR3 DNA: TGTGCCAGCAGTCCCGGCCGAGTCTTCGAAGAGACCCAGTACTTC
clone size: few; D gene: -; J gene: TRBJ2-5; V gene: TRBV21-1; CDR3 protein: CASGTVMEQYF; CDR3 DNA: TGTGCCAGCGGGACGGTAATGGAGCAGTACTTC
clone size: few; D gene: -; J gene: TRBJ2-1; V gene: TRBV12-3/TRBV12-4; CDR3 protein: CASSPWSAGTYNEQFF; CDR3 DNA: TGTGCCAGCAGCCCATGGTCGGCGGGCACCTACAATGAGCAGTTCTTC
clone size: -; D gene: -; J gene: TRBJ2-1; V gene: TRBV11-1; CDR3 protein: CASSRGVPSYNEQFF; CDR3 DNA: TGTGCCAGCAGCAGGGGGGTTCCCTCCTACAATGAGCAGTTCTTC
clone size: -; D gene: -; J gene: TRBJ2-1; V gene: TRBV2; CDR3 protein: CASSDDSWSAEQFF; CDR3 DNA: TGTGCCAGCAGTGATGACTCCTGGTCCGCGGAGCAGTTCTTC
clone size: -; D gene: -; J gene: TRBJ1-3; V gene: TRBV5-1; CDR3 protein: CASSPRDGYSGNTIYF; CDR3 DNA: TGCGCCAGCAGTCCCCGGGACGGATACTCTGGAAACACCATATATTTT
clone size: few; D gene: -; J gene: TRBJ2-7; V gene: TRBV25-1; CDR3 protein: CASSYRLNYEQYF; CDR3 DNA: TGTGCCAGCAGTTACAGGCTAAATTACGAGCAGTACTTC
clone size: many; D gene: -; J gene: TRBJ2-3; V gene: TRBV9; CDR3 protein: CASSVAGADTQYF; CDR3 DNA: TGTGCCAGCAGCGTAGCAGGGGCAGATACGCAGTATTTT
clone size: few; D gene: -; J gene: TRBJ2-5; V gene: TRBV29-1; CDR3 protein: CSVAGRRGVIGETQYF; CDR3 DNA: TGCAGCGTTGCCGGACGGCGCGGGGTAATCGGGGAGACCCAGTACTTC
clone size: few; D gene: TRBD2; J gene: TRBJ2-5; V gene: TRBV7-2; CDR3 protein: CASSTRGGGLGTQYF; CDR3 DNA: TGTGCCAGCAGCACCCGGGGGGGCGGACTGGGGACCCAGTACTTC
clone size: few; D gene: -; J gene: TRBJ2-3; V gene: TRBV28; CDR3 protein: CASSTGPTDTQYF; CDR3 DNA: TGTGCCAGCAGTACTGGCCCCACAGATACGCAGTATTTT
clone size: few; D gene: -; J gene: TRBJ2-5; V gene: TRBV20-1; CDR3 protein: CSARDGVERGVEETQYF; CDR3 DNA: TGCAGTGCTAGAGACGGGGTAGAGAGGGGGGTGGAAGAGACCCAGTACTTC
clone size: -; D gene: -; J gene: TRBJ2-1; V gene: TRBV28; CDR3 protein: CASREPRSGIGEQFF; CDR3 DNA: TGTGCCAGCAGGGAGCCACGTTCAGGGATTGGTGAGCAGTTCTTC
clone size: few; D gene: -; J gene: TRBJ2-5; V gene: TRBV20-1; CDR3 protein: CSARDRQDVTETQYF; CDR3 DNA: TGCAGTGCTAGAGATAGGCAAGATGTGACAGAGACCCAGTACTTC
clone size: -; D gene: TRBD1; J gene: TRBJ2-5; V gene: TRBV12-3/TRBV12-4; CDR3 protein: CASSRFSRIQGAQETQYF; CDR3 DNA: TGTGCCAGCAGTCGATTCTCCCGAATACAGGGGGCTCAGGAGACCCAGTACTTC
clone size: -; D gene: -; J gene: TRBJ2-1; V gene: TRBV6-6; CDR3 protein: CASRGHNEQFF; CDR3 DNA: TGTGCCAGTAGGGGACACAATGAGCAGTTCTTC
clone size: -; D gene: -; J gene: TRBJ2-3; V gene: TRBV20-1; CDR3 protein: CSAPRGATDTQYF; CDR3 DNA: TGCAGTGCGCCCAGGGGGGCCACAGATACGCAGTATTTT
clone size: few; D gene: -; J gene: TRBJ2-1; V gene: TRBV4-3; CDR3 protein: CASSRRRGEQFF; CDR3 DNA: TGCGCCAGCAGCCGAAGGCGGGGTGAGCAGTTCTTC
clone size: few; D gene: -; J gene: TRBJ1-2; V gene: TRBV29-1; CDR3 protein: CSVEAGDADGYTF; CDR3 DNA: TGCAGCGTTGAAGCTGGGGACGCGGATGGCTACACCTTC
clone size: few; D gene: -; J gene: TRBJ2-3; V gene: TRBV21-1; CDR3 protein: CASSVKYSGDTDTQYF; CDR3 DNA: TGTGCCAGCAGCGTGAAGTATAGCGGGGACACAGATACGCAGTATTTT
clone size: few; D gene: -; J gene: TRBJ1-1; V gene: TRBV4-1; CDR3 protein: CASSPLGSNTEAFF; CDR3 DNA: TGCGCCAGCAGCCCCCTCGGGTCGAACACTGAAGCTTTCTTT
clone size: -; D gene: TRBD1; J gene: TRBJ1-1; V gene: TRBV29-1; CDR3 protein: CSVADRANTEAFF; CDR3 DNA: TGCAGCGTTGCGGACAGGGCGAACACTGAAGCTTTCTTT
clone size: few; D gene: -; J gene: TRBJ2-3; V gene: TRBV4-3; CDR3 protein: CASSQGGSDTQYF; CDR3 DNA: TGCGCCAGCAGCCAAGGCGGGTCAGATACGCAGTATTTT
clone size: few; D gene: TRBD1; J gene: TRBJ2-1; V gene: TRBV3-1; CDR3 protein: CASSQGTGIYNEQFF; CDR3 DNA: TGTGCCAGCAGCCAAGGGACAGGGATCTACAATGAGCAGTTCTTC
clone size: -; D gene: TRBD1; J gene: TRBJ1-6; V gene: TRBV7-9; CDR3 protein: CASSQTGVRDNSPLHF; CDR3 DNA: TGTGCCAGCAGCCAGACAGGGGTGAGGGATAATTCACCCCTCCACTTT
clone size: -; D gene: -; J gene: TRBJ2-1; V gene: TRBV12-3/TRBV12-4; CDR3 protein: CASRDKNNEQFF; CDR3 DNA: TGTGCCAGCAGGGATAAAAACAATGAGCAGTTCTTC
clone size: few; D gene: TRBD2; J gene: TRBJ2-5; V gene: TRBV29-1; CDR3 protein: CSVEDAEREGQETQYF; CDR3 DNA: TGCAGCGTTGAAGACGCTGAGCGGGAGGGTCAAGAGACCCAGTACTTC
clone size: many; D gene: -; J gene: TRBJ2-7; V gene: TRBV28; CDR3 protein: CASSLLAGGLYEQYF; CDR3 DNA: TGTGCCAGCAGTTTATTGGCCGGAGGGCTCTACGAGCAGTACTTC
clone size: -; D gene: TRBD1; J gene: TRBJ1-4; V gene: TRBV5-1; CDR3 protein: CASSSGQIATNEKLFF; CDR3 DNA: TGCGCCAGCAGCTCGGGACAGATTGCAACTAATGAAAAACTGTTTTTT
clone size: few; D gene: -; J gene: TRBJ2-1; V gene: TRBV10-3; CDR3 protein: CAISANTGTFDNEQFF; CDR3 DNA: TGTGCCATCAGTGCCAATACCGGGACATTCGACAATGAGCAGTTCTTC